Sequencing of this T cell receptor (beta chain) was carried out in a study of blood T cell repertoires in COVID-19 (dated by TCRdb to about 2020). Some background on the complete study: The collaborator samples originated in the United States, Italy and Spain and spanned the acute and convalescent phases of COVID-19. The prospective study material was composed of cDNA or gDNA derived from T cells, B-cell-depleted T cells, or PBMCs. Subjects who had been exposed to COVID-19, were actively infected with it, or had recovered from it provided the deeply sampled blood TCRbeta repertoires that made up the dataset. The repertoires were made available in a free public database intended to serve as a resource for research on the immune response to SARS-CoV-2. Samples came from the ongoing ImmuneRACE study (first 160 participants) plus 1,254 subjects from 6 global collaborators. Sample metadata almost always included a de-identified subject ID, COVID-19 status, age in years and sex. Where available, HLA class I and class II types were obtained from metadata supplied by the sample provider rather than from assay-based typing.

Comments on this clone: This receptor's antigen is unknown. The input lacks base qualities; no much larger clone sits a single base away.

TCRbeta CDR3 regions were amplified from genomic DNA by means of the immunoSEQ Assay, a bias-controlled multiplex PCR. As for the original processing: The number of nucleated cells in each sample was estimated from the amplification of reference gene primers within the assay. Sequence reads were collapsed and filtered to measure the absolute abundance of every unique TCRbeta CDR3 rearrangement. For each sample, productive Simpson clonality was calculated by taking the square root of Simpson's diversity index across productive rearrangements. TCRdb retrieved this table from immuneACCESS and kept in-frame rearrangements only. Not all clones are present; in checked studies, unresolved V genes account for under half, and no reason is known for the remainder. V, J and clone size are taken as reported in that table, and D and trimming were inferred from the DNA itself. In this sample the table shows about 80,000 clones, approximately 80% of which occur a single time. The ten most abundant clones make up around 13% of the sample.

From the cysteine up to the phenylalanine, the CDR3 has a length of 18 residues. Left in the record is the CDR3 DNA by itself, 54 bases read in frame from the first base. CDR1 and CDR2, looked up from the germline V gene, are SGHDT and YYEEEE. Between the V and J ends, shortened by 4 bases and 0 bases respectively, the junction contains 20 bases. Collaborating institutions collected whole blood in K2EDTA tubes following their own protocols. For TCRbeta analysis, collaborators shipped samples as frozen whole blood, isolated PBMCs, or DNA extracted from either of those sample types. The investigation overall reported the following: Clinical and demographic metadata were provided uncurated, with the amount varying by source and participant.

The chain employs TRBV5-6 and TRBJ2-1, with TRBD2 tentatively as D gene (6 bases match). This clonotype was sampled from a human donor in a cohort sampled during active COVID-19. Sequences were obtained from peripheral blood. The CDR3 in this case is CASSLNRFGGFSYNEQFF. DNA sequence: TGTGCCAGCAGCCTCAACCGTTTCGGGGGTTTCTCCTACAATGAGCAGTTCTTC.